This record covers a single T cell receptor (beta chain). From germline, CDR1 is GTSNPN and CDR2 SVGIG (reference sequence). Trimming pared 3 bases from V and 2 bases from J, leaving 10 bases between. The CDR3 runs 13 residues. The entry originates in a study of blood T cell repertoires in COVID-19. The wider study: COVID-19 samples from acute and convalescent phases originated in the United States, Italy and Spain. In each case, the material was cDNA or gDNA derived from T cells, B-cell-depleted T cells, or PBMCs.

Profiling relied on immunoSEQ multiplex PCR, and the TCRdb table lists in-frame clones only, not all of them. The sample records hundreds of thousands of clones, approximately 90% being singletons. This TCR derives from a woman between 18 and 30 years old with acute or convalescent COVID-19. This chain uses TRBV30 with TRBJ1-2; no clear D gene. Sequenced material: peripheral blood. The CDR3 is CAWSQTRNYGYTF. The CDR3 bases are TGTGCCTGGAGCCAGACAAGAAACTATGGCTACACCTTC.